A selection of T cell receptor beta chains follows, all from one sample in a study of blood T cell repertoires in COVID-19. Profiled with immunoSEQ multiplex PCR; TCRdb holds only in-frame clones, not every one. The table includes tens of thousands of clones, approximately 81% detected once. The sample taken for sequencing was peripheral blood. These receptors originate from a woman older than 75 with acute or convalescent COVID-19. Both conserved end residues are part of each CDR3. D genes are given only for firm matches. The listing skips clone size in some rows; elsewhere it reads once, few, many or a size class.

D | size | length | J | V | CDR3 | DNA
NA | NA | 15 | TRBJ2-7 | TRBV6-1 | CASSDPPGGVHEQYF | TGTGCCAGCAGTGACCCCCCCGGCGGGGTTCACGAGCAGTACTTC
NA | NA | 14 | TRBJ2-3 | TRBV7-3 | CASSLSGQTDTQYF | TGTGCCAGCAGCTTAAGCGGGCAGACAGATACGCAGTATTTT
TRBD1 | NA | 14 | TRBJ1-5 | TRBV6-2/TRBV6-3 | CASSRTGDNQPQHF | TGTGCCAGCAGTAGGACAGGGGACAATCAGCCCCAGCATTTT
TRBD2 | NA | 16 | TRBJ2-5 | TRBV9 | CASSLSAGGGEETQYF | TGTGCCAGCAGCCTGTCGGCGGGGGGAGGGGAAGAGACCCAGTACTTC
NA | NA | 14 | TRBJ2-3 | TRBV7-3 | CASSLGGSGDTQYF | TGTGCCAGCAGCTTAGGGGGCAGCGGAGATACGCAGTATTTT
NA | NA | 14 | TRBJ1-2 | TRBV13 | CASSPTGTLDGYTF | TGTGCCAGCAGCCCGACCGGGACATTGGATGGCTACACCTTC
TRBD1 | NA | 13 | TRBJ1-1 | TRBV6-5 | CASRSGQGGGTFF | TGTGCCAGCAGATCAGGACAGGGGGGCGGTACTTTCTTT
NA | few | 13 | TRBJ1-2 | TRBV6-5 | CASSYTSGFGYTF | TGTGCCAGCAGTTACACCTCAGGGTTTGGCTACACCTTC
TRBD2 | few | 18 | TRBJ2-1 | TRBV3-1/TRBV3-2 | CASSQDLGLAGGYNEQFF | TGTGCCAGCAGCCAAGATCTCGGGCTAGCGGGGGGCTACAATGAGCAGTTCTTC
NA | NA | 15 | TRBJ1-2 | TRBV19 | CASTSLDTGSYGYTF | TGTGCCAGTACCTCGCTTGATACAGGATCTTATGGCTACACCTTC
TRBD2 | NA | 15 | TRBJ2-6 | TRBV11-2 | CASSLSGSGANVLTF | TGTGCCAGCAGCCTTAGCGGGTCTGGGGCCAACGTCCTGACTTTC
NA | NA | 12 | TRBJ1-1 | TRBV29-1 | CSVDGENTEAFF | TGCAGCGTTGACGGAGAGAACACTGAAGCTTTCTTT
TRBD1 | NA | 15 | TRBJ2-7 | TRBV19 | CASSPGQGSSYEQYF | TGTGCCAGTAGCCCGGGACAGGGAAGCTCCTACGAGCAGTACTTC
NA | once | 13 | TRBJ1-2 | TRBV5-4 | CASSLGGSYGYTF | TGTGCCAGCAGCTTGGGAGGCAGCTATGGCTACACCTTC
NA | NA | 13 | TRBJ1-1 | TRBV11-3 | CASSFAGDTEAFF | TGTGCCAGCAGCTTCGCGGGGGACACTGAAGCTTTCTTT
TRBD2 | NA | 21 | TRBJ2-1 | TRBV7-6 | CASSLSSAGLAGGSPYNEQFF | TGTGCCAGCAGCTTAAGTAGCGCAGGACTAGCGGGGGGCTCGCCCTACAATGAGCAGTTCTTC
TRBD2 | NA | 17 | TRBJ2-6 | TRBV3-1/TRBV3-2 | CASSYIAGASGANVLTF | TGTGCCAGCAGTTATATAGCGGGGGCCTCTGGGGCCAACGTCCTGACTTTC
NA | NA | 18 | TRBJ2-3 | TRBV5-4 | CASSLGGLDSGITDTQYF | TGTGCCAGCAGCTTGGGGGGTTTGGACAGTGGAATCACAGATACGCAGTATTTT
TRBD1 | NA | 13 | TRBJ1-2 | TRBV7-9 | CASSLAGGEGYTF | TGTGCCAGCAGCTTGGCAGGGGGTGAAGGCTACACCTTC
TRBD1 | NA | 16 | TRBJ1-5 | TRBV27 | CASSLKSIQGGQPQHF | TGTGCCAGCAGTCTGAAATCAATACAGGGGGGTCAGCCCCAGCATTTT
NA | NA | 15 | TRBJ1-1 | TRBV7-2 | CASSLLPNPNTEAFF | TGTGCCAGCAGCCTACTGCCTAACCCGAACACTGAAGCTTTCTTT
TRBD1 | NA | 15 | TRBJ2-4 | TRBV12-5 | CASGSTGGAKNIQYF | TGTGCTAGTGGTTCGACAGGGGGCGCCAAAAACATTCAGTACTTC
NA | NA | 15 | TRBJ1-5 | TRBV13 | CASSLSGQGNQPQHF | TGTGCCAGCAGCTTATCCGGTCAGGGCAATCAGCCCCAGCATTTT
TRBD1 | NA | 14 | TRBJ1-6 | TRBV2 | CASRSGQGSSPLHF | TGTGCCAGCAGGTCGGGACAGGGGAGTTCACCCCTCCACTTT
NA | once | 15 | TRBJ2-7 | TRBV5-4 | CASSSGTPGSYEQYF | TGTGCCAGCAGCTCCGGGACGCCCGGGAGTTACGAGCAGTACTTC
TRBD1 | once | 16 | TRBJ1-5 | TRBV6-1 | CASSESGTGVAQPQHF | TGTGCCAGCAGTGAAAGTGGGACAGGGGTGGCGCAGCCCCAGCATTTT
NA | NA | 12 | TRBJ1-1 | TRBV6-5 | CASSRGGTEAFF | TGTGCCAGCTCTCGGGGAGGGACTGAAGCTTTCTTT
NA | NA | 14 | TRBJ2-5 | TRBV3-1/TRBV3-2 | CASSRLGGPETQYF | TGTGCCAGCAGCCGTCTGGGGGGGCCGGAGACCCAGTACTTC
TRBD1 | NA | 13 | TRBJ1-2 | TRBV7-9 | CASSLRGQDGYTF | TGTGCCAGCAGCTTGAGGGGGCAGGATGGCTACACCTTC
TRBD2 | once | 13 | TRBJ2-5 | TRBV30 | CAWSGSGGTTQYF | TGTGCCTGGAGTGGTAGCGGGGGGACGACCCAGTACTTC
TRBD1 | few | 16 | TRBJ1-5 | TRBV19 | CASSGNRGQGNQPQHF | TGTGCCAGTAGCGGTAACAGGGGGCAGGGCAATCAGCCCCAGCATTTT
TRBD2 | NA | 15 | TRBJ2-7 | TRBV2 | CASSRTSGINYEQYF | TGTGCCAGCAGTCGGACTAGCGGGATTAACTACGAGCAGTACTTC
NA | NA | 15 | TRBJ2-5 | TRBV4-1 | CASSQGSWGGETQYF | TGCGCCAGCAGCCAGGGAAGTTGGGGAGGAGAGACCCAGTACTTC
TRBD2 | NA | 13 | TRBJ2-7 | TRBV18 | CASSPILAGEQYF | TGTGCCAGCTCACCAATACTAGCGGGCGAGCAGTACTTC
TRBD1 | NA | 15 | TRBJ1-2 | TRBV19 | CASNPRDSNFYGYTF | TGTGCCAGTAACCCCCGGGACAGCAACTTCTATGGCTACACCTTC
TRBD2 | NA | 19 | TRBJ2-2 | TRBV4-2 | CASSQAGLAGARRVGELFF | TGTGCCAGCAGCCAAGCGGGACTAGCGGGGGCCCGAAGGGTCGGGGAGCTGTTTTTT
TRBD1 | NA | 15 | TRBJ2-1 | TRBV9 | CASSIRDRGYNEQFF | TGTGCCAGCAGCATCCGGGACAGGGGATACAATGAGCAGTTCTTC
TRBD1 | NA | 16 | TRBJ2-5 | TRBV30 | CAWSVRDRGRQETQYF | TGTGCCTGGAGTGTACGGGACAGGGGGCGCCAAGAGACCCAGTACTTC
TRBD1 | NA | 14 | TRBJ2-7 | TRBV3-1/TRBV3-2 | CASSPGTVSYEQYF | TGTGCCAGCAGCCCAGGGACAGTCTCCTACGAGCAGTACTTC
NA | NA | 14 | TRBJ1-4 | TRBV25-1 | CASIQEYPPEKLFF | TGTGCCAGCATTCAGGAATACCCCCCTGAAAAACTGTTTTTT
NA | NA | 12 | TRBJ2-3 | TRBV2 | CASRQSTDTQYF | TGTGCCAGCAGGCAGTCCACAGATACGCAGTATTTT
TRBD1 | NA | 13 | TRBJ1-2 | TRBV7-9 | CASSLAGQGLCTF | TGTGCCAGCAGCTTAGCAGGACAGGGCTTATGCACCTTC
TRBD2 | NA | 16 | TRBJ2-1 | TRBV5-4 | CASSFIGRGGYNEQFF | TGTGCCAGCAGCTTCATCGGCCGCGGGGGATACAATGAGCAGTTCTTC
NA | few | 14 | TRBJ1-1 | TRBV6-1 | CASSDAHKNTEAFF | TGTGCCAGCAGTGACGCCCACAAGAACACTGAAGCTTTCTTT
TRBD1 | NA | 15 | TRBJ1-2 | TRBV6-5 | CASRKPGQGSYGYTF | TGTGCCAGCAGGAAGCCCGGACAGGGAAGTTATGGCTACACCTTC